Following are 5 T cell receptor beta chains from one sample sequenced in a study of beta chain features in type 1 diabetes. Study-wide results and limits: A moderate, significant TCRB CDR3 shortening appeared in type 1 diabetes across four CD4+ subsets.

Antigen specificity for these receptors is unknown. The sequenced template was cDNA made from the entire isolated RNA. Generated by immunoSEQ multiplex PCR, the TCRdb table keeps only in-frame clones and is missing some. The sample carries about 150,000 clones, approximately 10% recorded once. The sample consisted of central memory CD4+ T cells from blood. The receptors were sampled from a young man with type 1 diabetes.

DNA of the CDR3: TGTGCCAGCCACCAGGTTGAGGGGGCGCGGGAGACCCAGTACTTC. It codes for CASHQVEGARETQYF. The chain recombines TRBV11-1 with TRBJ2-5, with 7 bases identical to TRBD1. There are 15 residues in the CDR3. Germline values: CDR1 SGHAT, CDR2 FQDESV (reference sequence). J lost 5 bases, V lost 8 bases, and 14 bases had no gene match.

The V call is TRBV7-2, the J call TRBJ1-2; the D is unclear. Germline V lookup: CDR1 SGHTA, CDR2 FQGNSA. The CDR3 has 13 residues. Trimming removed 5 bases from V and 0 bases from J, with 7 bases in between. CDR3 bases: TGTGCCAGCAGCACCGGGACTAACTATGGCTACACCTTC. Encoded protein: CASSTGTNYGYTF.

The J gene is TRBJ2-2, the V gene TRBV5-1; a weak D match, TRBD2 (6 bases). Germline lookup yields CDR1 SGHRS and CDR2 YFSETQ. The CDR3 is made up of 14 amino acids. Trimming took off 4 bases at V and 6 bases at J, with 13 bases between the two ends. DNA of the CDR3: TGCGCCAGCAGCATGACTACGGGGGCCGGGGAGCTGTTTTTT. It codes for CASSMTTGAGELFF.

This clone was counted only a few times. The CDR3 DNA sequence: TGTGCCAGCGGAGTGAGACTGACTGACTATGGCTACACCTTC. Translation: CASGVRLTDYGYTF. The V and J genes are TRBV13 and TRBJ1-2, with D hard to call. The CDR3 is made up of 14 amino acids. The V end lost 8 bases, the J end lost 3 bases, and 16 bases lay between the germline ends. CDR1 and CDR2 from the germline V gene are PRHDT and FYEKMQ (reference sequence).

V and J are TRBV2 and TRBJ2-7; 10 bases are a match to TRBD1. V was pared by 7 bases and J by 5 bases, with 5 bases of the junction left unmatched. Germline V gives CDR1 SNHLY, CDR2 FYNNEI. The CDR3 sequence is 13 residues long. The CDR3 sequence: CASTRDRGNEQYF. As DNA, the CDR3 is TGTGCCAGCACCCGGGACAGGGGTAACGAGCAGTACTTC.